This TCR beta chain was identified in a study of blood T cell repertoires in COVID-19. Turning to the study itself: COVID-19 samples, acute and convalescent, were from the United States, Italy and Spain. Sources were T cells, B-cell-depleted T cells, or PBMCs; the material itself was cDNA or gDNA.

Seattle patient enrollment occurred during active infection, with longitudinal follow-up thereafter. The CDR3 has 14 amino acids. Original methodology: Reference gene primer amplification gave estimated nucleated cell counts. Here immunoSEQ multiplex PCR was the method, and the copy in TCRdb shows in-frame clones only, minus some. V and J calls and clone size are copied from that table; D and trimming were computed from the DNA. The sample lists approximately 330,000 clones, roughly 90% seen once, with around 0.96% in the top ten. The chain has TRBV21-1 and TRBJ1-2. TRBV21-1 is a documented pseudogene. The sample was peripheral blood. This receptor was identified in a woman in her thirties or forties with COVID-19, enrolled during active disease. The CDR3 coding sequence is TGTGCCAGCAGTACCACCCCGAAGGCGGATGGCTACACCTTC. Translated, it gives CASSTTPKADGYTF.